This is a list of T cell receptor beta chains from one sample in a study of blood T cell repertoires in COVID-19. TCRdb keeps only in-frame clones here, not all; method: immunoSEQ multiplex PCR. The sample gives about 310,000 clones, around 87% of which show up once; 1% is in the top ten. Sequencing was performed on peripheral blood. Receptor source: a man over 45 with active or convalescent COVID-19. Both conserved end residues are trimmed from each CDR3.

cdr3_aa	j_call	v_call
ASSRGGGLGQPQH	TRBJ1-5	TRBV28
ASSLRGDMGADYGYT	TRBJ1-2	TRBV7-3
ASSPGQLSYEQY	TRBJ2-7	TRBV27
ASSRLASNPQETQY	TRBJ2-5	TRBV6-2/TRBV6-3
ASSVAGGASYEQY	TRBJ2-7	TRBV9
ASSHGTYRGLPNQETQY	TRBJ2-5	TRBV7-2
ASSIEGAREAF	TRBJ1-1	TRBV19
ASTGGYYGYT	TRBJ1-2	TRBV6-5
ASQRTGGGETQY	TRBJ2-5	TRBV11-2
ATLAGGPYNEQF	TRBJ2-1	TRBV7-2
ASSLVDRYNSPLH	TRBJ1-6	TRBV7-2
ASSTRQGSDEQF	TRBJ2-1	TRBV19
ASGPKGGQGAYEQY	TRBJ2-7	TRBV7-9
ASSSGNTGLANTGELF	TRBJ2-2	TRBV5-1
ATSDPEGVRETQY	TRBJ2-5	TRBV24-1
ASTPTGTGDAYEQY	TRBJ2-7	TRBV19
ASSHLRQVGYGYT	TRBJ1-2	TRBV3-1/TRBV3-2
ASSLSGAYGYT	TRBJ1-2	TRBV28
AIRQDMNTEAF	TRBJ1-1	TRBV10-3
ASSYGQRTLNYGYT	TRBJ1-2	TRBV6-5
ASSRQGIDTGELF	TRBJ2-2	TRBV6-5
ASSLKNADTEAF	TRBJ1-1	TRBV27
ASSPGSGSLTGELF	TRBJ2-2	TRBV27
ASRTQQGFTGELF	TRBJ2-2	TRBV5-4
ASRGGRDRKLF	TRBJ1-4	TRBV2
ASSQNSRPEGTQY	TRBJ2-5	TRBV3-1/TRBV3-2
ASSLQRQGRLSTGELF	TRBJ2-2	TRBV7-8
ASSSPVAGQETQY	TRBJ2-5	TRBV28
ASSNQVNEKLF	TRBJ1-4	TRBV19
ASTKGDSSYEQY	TRBJ2-7	TRBV6-5
AWGDRDRANEKLF	TRBJ1-4	TRBV30
ASSPDLNFYRGDTQY	TRBJ2-3	TRBV3-1/TRBV3-2
ASSPDLVGELF	TRBJ2-2	TRBV5-1
ASSFLFVDEQF	TRBJ2-1	TRBV12-3/TRBV12-4
ASSYSTSGLEQY	TRBJ2-7	TRBV6-5
ASSLASGKSYEQY	TRBJ2-7	TRBV5-1